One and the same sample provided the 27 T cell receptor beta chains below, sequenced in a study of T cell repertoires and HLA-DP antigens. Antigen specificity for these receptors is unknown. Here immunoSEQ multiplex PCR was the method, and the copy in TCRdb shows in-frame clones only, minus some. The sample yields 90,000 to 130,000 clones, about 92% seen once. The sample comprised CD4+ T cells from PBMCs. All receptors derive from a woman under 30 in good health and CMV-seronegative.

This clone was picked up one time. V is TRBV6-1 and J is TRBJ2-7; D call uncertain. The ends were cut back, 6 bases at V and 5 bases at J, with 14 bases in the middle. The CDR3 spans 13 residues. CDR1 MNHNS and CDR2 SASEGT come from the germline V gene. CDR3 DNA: TGTGCCAGCAGGGAGAATAGGGTCCACGAGCAGTACTTC. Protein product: CASRENRVHEQYF.

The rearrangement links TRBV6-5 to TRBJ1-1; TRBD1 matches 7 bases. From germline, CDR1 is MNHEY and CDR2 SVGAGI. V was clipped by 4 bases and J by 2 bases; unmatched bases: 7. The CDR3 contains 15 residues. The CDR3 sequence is CASSSLTGLNTEAFF. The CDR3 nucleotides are TGTGCCAGCAGTTCCCTGACAGGGCTAAACACTGAAGCTTTCTTT.

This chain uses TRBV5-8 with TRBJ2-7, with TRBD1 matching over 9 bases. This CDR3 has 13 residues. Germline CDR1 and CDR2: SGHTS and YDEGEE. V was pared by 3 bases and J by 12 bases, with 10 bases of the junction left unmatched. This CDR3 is CASSWDRVGGSYV. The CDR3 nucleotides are TGTGCCAGCAGCTGGGACAGGGTAGGAGGCTCGTACGTC.

The CDR3, as DNA: TGTGCCAGCAGTTTACACCTAGGGCTCCTCTCCTACGAGCAGTACTTC. It codes for CASSLHLGLLSYEQYF. The rearrangement links TRBV28 to TRBJ2-7, with D uncertain. CDR1 is MDHEN and CDR2 is SYDVKM in the germline V gene. V was shortened by 2 bases and J by 0 bases, with 14 bases between the two germline ends. The CDR3 runs to 16 residues.

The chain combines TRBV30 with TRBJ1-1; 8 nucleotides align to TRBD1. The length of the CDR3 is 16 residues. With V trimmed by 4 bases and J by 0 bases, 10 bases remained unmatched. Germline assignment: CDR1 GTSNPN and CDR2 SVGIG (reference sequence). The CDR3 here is CAWTKRTGSMNTEAFF. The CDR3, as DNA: TGTGCCTGGACCAAACGGACAGGGAGCATGAACACTGAAGCTTTCTTT.

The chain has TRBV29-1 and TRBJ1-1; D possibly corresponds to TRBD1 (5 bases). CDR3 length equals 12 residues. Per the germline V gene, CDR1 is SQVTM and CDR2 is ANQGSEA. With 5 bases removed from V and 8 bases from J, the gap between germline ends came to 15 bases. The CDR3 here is CSVPHGDSEAFF. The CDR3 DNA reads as TGCAGCGTTCCTCACGGGGACTCGGAAGCTTTCTTT. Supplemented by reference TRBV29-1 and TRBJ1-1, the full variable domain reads SAVISQKPSRDICQRGTSLTIQCQVDSQVTMMFWYRQQPGQSLTLIATANQGSEATYESGFVIDKFPISRPNLTFSTLTVSNMSPEDSSIYLCSVPHGDSEAFFGQGTRLTVV.

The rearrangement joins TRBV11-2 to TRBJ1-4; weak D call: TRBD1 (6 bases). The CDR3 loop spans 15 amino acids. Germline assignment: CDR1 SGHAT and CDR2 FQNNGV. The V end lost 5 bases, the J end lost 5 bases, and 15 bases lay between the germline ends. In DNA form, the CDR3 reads TGTGCCAGCAGCCGCAGGGGAACCAAGAATGAAAAACTGTTTTTT. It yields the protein CASSRRGTKNEKLFF. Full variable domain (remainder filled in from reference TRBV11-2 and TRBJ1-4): EAGVAQSPRYKIIEKRQSVAFWCNPISGHATLYWYQQILGQGPKLLIQFQNNGVVDDSQLPKDRFSAERLKGVDSTLKIQPAKLEDSAVYLCASSRRGTKNEKLFFGSGTQLSVL.

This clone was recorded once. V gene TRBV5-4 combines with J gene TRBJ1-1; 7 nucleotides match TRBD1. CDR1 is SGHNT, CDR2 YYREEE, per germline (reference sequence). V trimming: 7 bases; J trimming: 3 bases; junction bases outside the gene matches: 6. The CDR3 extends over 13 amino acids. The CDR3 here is CASQLGQDTEAFF. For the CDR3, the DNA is TGTGCCAGCCAACTTGGACAGGACACTGAAGCTTTCTTT.

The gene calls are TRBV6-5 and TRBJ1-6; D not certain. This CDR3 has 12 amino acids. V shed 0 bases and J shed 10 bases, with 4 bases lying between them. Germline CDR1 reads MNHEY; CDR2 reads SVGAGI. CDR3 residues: CASSYSRSPLHF. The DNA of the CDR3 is TGTGCCAGCAGTTACTCTAGGTCACCCCTCCACTTT.

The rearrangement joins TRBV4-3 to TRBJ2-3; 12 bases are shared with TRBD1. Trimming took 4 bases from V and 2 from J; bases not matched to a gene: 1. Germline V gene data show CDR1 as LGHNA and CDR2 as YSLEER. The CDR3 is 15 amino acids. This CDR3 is CASSPGQGATDTQYF. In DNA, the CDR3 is TGCGCCAGCAGCCCGGGACAGGGGGCCACAGATACGCAGTATTTT.

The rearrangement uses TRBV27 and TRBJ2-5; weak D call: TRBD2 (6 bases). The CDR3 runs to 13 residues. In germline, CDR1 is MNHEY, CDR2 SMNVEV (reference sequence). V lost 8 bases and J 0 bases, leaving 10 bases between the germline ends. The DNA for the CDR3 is TGTGCCAGCCGTGGGGGGAACCAAGAGACCCAGTACTTC. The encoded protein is CASRGGNQETQYF.

CDR3 sequence: CASSIRDRGYSNQPQHF. The CDR3 nucleotides are TGTGCCAGTAGTATCCGGGACAGAGGATATAGCAATCAGCCCCAGCATTTT. V usage is TRBV19 and J usage is TRBJ1-5; 7 nucleotides align to TRBD1. V shed 3 bases, J shed 0 bases, and the junction held 8 bases outside the gene matches. Per the germline V gene, CDR1 is LNHDA and CDR2 is SQIVND (reference sequence). CDR3 size: 17 residues.

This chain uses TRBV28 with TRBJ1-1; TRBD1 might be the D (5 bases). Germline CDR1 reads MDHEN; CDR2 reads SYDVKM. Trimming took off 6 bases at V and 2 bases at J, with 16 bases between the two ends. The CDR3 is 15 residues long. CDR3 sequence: CASRDSQALNTEAFF. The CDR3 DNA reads TGTGCCAGCAGGGACTCACAGGCCCTTAACACTGAAGCTTTCTTT.

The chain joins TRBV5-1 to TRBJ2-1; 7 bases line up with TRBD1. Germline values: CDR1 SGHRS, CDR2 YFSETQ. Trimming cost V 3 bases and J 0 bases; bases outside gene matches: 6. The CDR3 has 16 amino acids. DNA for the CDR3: TGCGCCAGCAGCTCCAACCCAGGGGGCTCCTACAATGAGCAGTTCTTC. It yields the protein CASSSNPGGSYNEQFF.

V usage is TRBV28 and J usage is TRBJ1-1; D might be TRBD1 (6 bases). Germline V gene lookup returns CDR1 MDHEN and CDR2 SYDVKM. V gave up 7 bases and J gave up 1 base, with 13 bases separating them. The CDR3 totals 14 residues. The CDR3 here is CASTFQGGNTEAFF. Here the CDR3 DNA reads TGTGCCAGCACATTTCAAGGGGGGAACACTGAAGCTTTCTTT.

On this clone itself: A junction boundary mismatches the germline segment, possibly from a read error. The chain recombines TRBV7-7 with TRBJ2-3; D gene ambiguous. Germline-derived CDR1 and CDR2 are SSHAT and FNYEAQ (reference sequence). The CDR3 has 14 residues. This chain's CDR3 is CASSLARWADTQYF. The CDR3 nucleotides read TGTGCTAGCAGCTTAGCCCGGTGGGCAGATACGCAGTATTTT.

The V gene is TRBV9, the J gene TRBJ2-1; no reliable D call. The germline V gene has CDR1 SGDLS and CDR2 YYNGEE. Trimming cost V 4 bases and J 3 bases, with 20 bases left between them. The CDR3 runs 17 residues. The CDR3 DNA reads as TGTGCCAGCAGCACCCCCGGAAGGCTGCTTGGCTACAATGAGCAGTTCTTC. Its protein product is CASSTPGRLLGYNEQFF.

The CDR3 region is CASSLQGDNNEQFF. CDR3 in DNA: TGTGCCAGCAGTTTACAGGGGGATAACAATGAGCAGTTCTTC. The gene calls are TRBV27 and TRBJ2-1; 7 nucleotides align to TRBD1. CDR1 and CDR2 (germline): MNHEY, SMNVEV (reference sequence). Trimming cost V 2 bases and J 5 bases; bases outside gene matches: 3. The CDR3 covers 14 residues.

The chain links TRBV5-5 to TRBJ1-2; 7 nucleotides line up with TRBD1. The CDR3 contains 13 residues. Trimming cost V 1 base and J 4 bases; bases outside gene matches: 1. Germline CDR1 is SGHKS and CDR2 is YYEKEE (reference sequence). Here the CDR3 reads CASSLRQGYGYTF. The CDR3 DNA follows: TGTGCCAGCAGCTTGCGACAGGGCTATGGCTACACCTTC.

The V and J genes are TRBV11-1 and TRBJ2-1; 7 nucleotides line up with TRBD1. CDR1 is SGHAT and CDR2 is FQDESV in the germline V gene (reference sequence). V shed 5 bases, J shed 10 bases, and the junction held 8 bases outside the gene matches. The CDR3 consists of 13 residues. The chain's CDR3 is CASSQSGGSEQFF. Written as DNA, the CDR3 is TGTGCCAGCAGCCAATCAGGGGGAAGCGAGCAGTTCTTC.

CDR3 coding DNA: TGTGCCAGCAGCTTTCCCCTCGGGACAGGGGGCCTCGGGGAGCTGTTTTTT. This encodes CASSFPLGTGGLGELFF. The genes are TRBV5-4 and TRBJ2-2, with 12 bases lining up with TRBD1. After removal of 2 bases from V and 7 bases from J, the junction contained 9 bases not matched to a gene. This CDR3 spans 17 amino acids. Germline assignment: CDR1 SGHNT and CDR2 YYREEE (reference sequence).

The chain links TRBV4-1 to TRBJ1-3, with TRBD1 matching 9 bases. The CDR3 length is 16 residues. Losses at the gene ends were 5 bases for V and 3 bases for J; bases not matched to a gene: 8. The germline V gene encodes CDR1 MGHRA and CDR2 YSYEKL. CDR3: CASSAETGGFGNTIYF. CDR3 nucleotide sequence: TGCGCCAGCAGCGCCGAGACAGGGGGATTTGGAAACACCATATATTTT.

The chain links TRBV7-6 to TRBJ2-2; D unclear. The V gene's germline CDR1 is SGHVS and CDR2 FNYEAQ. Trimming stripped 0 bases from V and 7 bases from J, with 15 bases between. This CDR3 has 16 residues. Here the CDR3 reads CASSLASAPMSGELFF. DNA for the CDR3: TGTGCCAGCAGCTTAGCGTCAGCGCCCATGAGCGGGGAGCTGTTTTTT.

The DNA for the CDR3 is TGTGCCAGCAGTACCCCGGGACAGGGGGCGTTAGAAGCTTTCTTT. Protein sequence: CASSTPGQGALEAFF. The rearrangement links TRBV28 to TRBJ1-1; 12 positions agree with TRBD1. This CDR3 spans 15 amino acids. The germline CDR1 and CDR2 sequences are MDHEN and SYDVKM. V was clipped by 5 bases and J by 8 bases; unmatched bases: 9.

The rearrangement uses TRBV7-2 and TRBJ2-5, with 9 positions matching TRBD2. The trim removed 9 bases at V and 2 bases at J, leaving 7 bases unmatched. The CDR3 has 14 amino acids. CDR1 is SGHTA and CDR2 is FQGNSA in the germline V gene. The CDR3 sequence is CASGRGLAQETQYF. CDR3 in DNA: TGTGCCAGTGGGAGGGGACTAGCTCAAGAGACCCAGTACTTC.

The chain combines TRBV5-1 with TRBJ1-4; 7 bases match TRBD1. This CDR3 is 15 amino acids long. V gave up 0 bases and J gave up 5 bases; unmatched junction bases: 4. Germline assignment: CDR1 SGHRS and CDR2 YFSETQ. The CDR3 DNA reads TGCGCCAGCAGCTTGGGCGACAGGGACAATGAAAAACTGTTTTTT. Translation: CASSLGDRDNEKLFF.

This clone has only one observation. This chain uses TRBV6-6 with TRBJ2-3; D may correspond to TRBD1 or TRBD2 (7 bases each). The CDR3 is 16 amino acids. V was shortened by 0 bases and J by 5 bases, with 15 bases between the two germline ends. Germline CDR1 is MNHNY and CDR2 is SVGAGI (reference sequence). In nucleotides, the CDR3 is TGTGCCAGCAGTTACTCGGGAGGGGGCTATGTAGATACGCAGTATTTT. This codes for CASSYSGGGYVDTQYF.